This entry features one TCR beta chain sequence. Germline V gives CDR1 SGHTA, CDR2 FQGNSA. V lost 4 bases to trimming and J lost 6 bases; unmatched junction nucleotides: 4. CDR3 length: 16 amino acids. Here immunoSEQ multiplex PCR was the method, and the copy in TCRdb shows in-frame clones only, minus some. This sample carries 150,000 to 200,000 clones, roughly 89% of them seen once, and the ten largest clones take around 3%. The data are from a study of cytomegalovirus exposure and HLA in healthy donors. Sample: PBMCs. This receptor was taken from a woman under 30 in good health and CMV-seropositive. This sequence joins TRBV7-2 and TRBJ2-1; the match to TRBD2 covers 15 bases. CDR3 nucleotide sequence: TGTGCCAGCAGCTGGGGACTAGCGGGAGGCCCCAATGAGCAGTTCTTC. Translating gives CASSWGLAGGPNEQFF.